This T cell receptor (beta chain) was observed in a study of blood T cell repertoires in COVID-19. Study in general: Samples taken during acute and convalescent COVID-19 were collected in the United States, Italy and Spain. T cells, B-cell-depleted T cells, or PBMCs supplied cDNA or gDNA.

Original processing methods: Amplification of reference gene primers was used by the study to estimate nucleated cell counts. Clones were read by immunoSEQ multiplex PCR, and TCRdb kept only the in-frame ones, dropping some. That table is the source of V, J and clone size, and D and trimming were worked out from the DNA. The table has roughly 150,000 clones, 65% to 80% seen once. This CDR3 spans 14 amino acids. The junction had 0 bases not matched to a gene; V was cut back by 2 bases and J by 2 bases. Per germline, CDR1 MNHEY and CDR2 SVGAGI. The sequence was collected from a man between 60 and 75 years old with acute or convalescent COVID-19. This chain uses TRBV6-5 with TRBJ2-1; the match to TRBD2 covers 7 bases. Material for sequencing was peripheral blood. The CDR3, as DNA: TGTGCCAGCAGTTACGGGGGGGCCTACAATGAGCAGTTCTTC. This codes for CASSYGGAYNEQFF.